This entry features one T cell receptor beta chain sequence. This entry is derived from a study of blood T cell repertoires in COVID-19. About the research overall: The study drew acute and convalescent COVID-19 samples from the United States, Italy and Spain. The analysed material was cDNA or gDNA that came from T cells, B-cell-depleted T cells, or PBMCs.

Authors' methods: Quantification of nucleated cells was approximated via reference gene primer amplification. Only in-frame clones appear in the TCRdb table, and some are missing; sequencing was by immunoSEQ multiplex PCR. The V and J calls and clone size were taken over from that table, and D and trimming were inferred from the DNA. Counted here are some 80,000 clones, roughly 80% occurring once; the ten biggest clones make up less than 40%. The germline gives CDR1 SGHTS, CDR2 YDEGEE. The V gene end was trimmed by 4 bases and the J gene end by 5 bases; junction bases not matched to a gene: 3. This CDR3 contains 13 residues.

The rearrangement joins TRBV5-8 to TRBJ1-2, with 9 bases fitting TRBD1. Sequenced sample: peripheral blood. The receptor comes from a woman in her seventies with acute or convalescent COVID-19. The CDR3 spells CASSLQGAYGYTF. The CDR3 DNA sequence: TGTGCCAGCAGCCTACAGGGGGCATATGGCTACACCTTC.